This entry concerns a single TCR beta chain. Its specific antigen is unknown. No much larger clone exists at a distance of one base, and base qualities are not known. The source of the sample is a study of cytomegalovirus exposure and HLA in healthy donors (dated by TCRdb to about 2017). About the investigation overall: According to a later analysis, the 120 or so validation repertoires were produced on the same platform as the 700 or so repertoires of the first cohort. The study aimed to test whether signatures of past pathogen exposure could be identified by cataloging public T cell receptors. To predict cytomegalovirus infection status, the study brought together high-throughput TCR immunosequencing, statistical association of individual TCRs with disease status, and machine learning. A separate validation cohort of some 130 different subjects was used in addition to the roughly 720-subject first cohort.

The donors belonged to the validation cohort of over a hundred subjects, which was separate from the approximately 610-subject first cohort. The library was generated by the immunoSEQ multiplex PCR assay. The authors' pipeline ran thus. A statistical classification framework was built to diagnose cytomegalovirus status from the catalog of TCR beta chain sequences. What TCRdb holds here is the immuneACCESS table cut down to in-frame rearrangements. Part of the clones is not present; checked against another copy, under half of the missing clones reflect an unresolved V gene, and the others are unexplained. That table furnishes V, J and clone size, whereas the DNA furnished D and trimming. Across this sample there are about 72,000 clones, with roughly 94% seen only once. Of the sample, roughly 2% falls within the top ten clones. The investigation overall reported the following: The authors suggested that the approach could potentially be extended to other disease states and immunological phenotypes. A few of the identified cytomegalovirus-associated TCR beta chains were confirmed in vitro to be specific for cytomegalovirus antigens. While some public TCRs were present in many individuals, most TCR sequences turned up only very rarely across donors. In both the original and validation cohorts, the classifier was reported to diagnose cytomegalovirus status with high specificity and sensitivity. A later analysis found that TCRs clustered in the first cohort also tended to co-occur in the 120 validation repertoires, with 90% to 95% of cluster scores above 0. The study gave a list of roughly 150 TCR beta chains associated with cytomegalovirus. The validation cohort had no HLA typing available for a later analysis, so co-occurrence within that cohort was assessed over all 120 or so repertoires.

The CDR3 goes from the cysteine to the phenylalanine over 18 residues. Just CDR3 DNA is preserved here, 54 bases in frame from base 1. Based on the germline V gene (reference sequence), the CDR1 and CDR2 sequences are SEHNR and FQNEAQ. At the junction V is shortened by 5 bases and J by 4 bases; bases outside the gene matches: 14. The V gene is TRBV7-9 and the J gene is TRBJ2-1, with TRBD1 identical over 10 junction bases. This clonotype was sampled from a woman aged 18-29 years in good health and CMV-seropositive. Material: PBMCs. The CDR3 loop reads CASSHTIMGQGWYNEQFF. Here is the DNA: TGTGCCAGCAGCCATACCATTATGGGACAGGGGTGGTACAATGAGCAGTTCTTC.